The 21 T cell receptor beta chains below come from one sample, sequenced in a study of early T cells in non-severe SARS-CoV-2 infection (dated by TCRdb to about 2021). The method was 5' RACE. Sequenced using a NextSeq 500. TCRdb itself trimmed the public reads at Q25 with fastp, ran MiXCR and retained productive beta chains. Records with the same CDR3 protein are collapsed into one entry carrying the most frequent genes and DNA. The sample data list some 50,000 distinct CDR3 sequences, and less than 6.5% of these were observed just once. Clones ranked in the top ten supply 5.4% of the sample. The input for sequencing was whole blood, taken at baseline. These receptors were taken from an adult who was a healthcare worker with PCR-confirmed SARS-CoV-2 infection or an uninfected control (not recorded which).

This clonotype was observed many times. This chain links TRBV10-1 with TRBJ2-3; 9 positions match TRBD2. Germline V CDR1 and CDR2: WNHNN, SYGVQD (reference sequence). Unmatched junction bases numbered 11, after V lost 0 bases and J lost 4 bases. CDR3 length: 18 amino acids. The CDR3 reads CASSESGTSHRLADTQYF. DNA of the CDR3: TGCGCCAGCAGTGAGTCGGGGACTAGCCACAGGTTAGCAGATACGCAGTATTTT.

Ten or more counts support this clonotype. V gene TRBV19 combines with J gene TRBJ2-1; 12 bases map to TRBD2. Germline values: CDR1 LNHDA, CDR2 SQIVND (reference sequence). The CDR3 is 15 residues long. With V trimmed by 4 bases and J by 8 bases, 6 bases remained unmatched. DNA for the CDR3: TGTGCCAGTAGTACGACTAGCGGGAGTGTGTATGAGCAGTTCTTC. Amino acid sequence: CASSTTSGSVYEQFF.

The chain uses TRBV6-5 and TRBJ1-5, with TRBD1 as a possible D gene (5 bases). Trimming shortened V by 2 bases and J by 8 bases, and 19 bases separated the two germline ends. Germline V lookup: CDR1 MNHEY, CDR2 SVGAGI. The CDR3 covers 16 residues. CDR3 DNA: TGTGCCAGCAGTTACCGAGCTACCGGGACGCCCAAGCCCCAGCATTTT. It codes for CASSYRATGTPKPQHF.

This clonotype was found many times. The chain employs TRBV20-1 and TRBJ1-1; no definite D call. The CDR3 has 15 residues. The germline V gene encodes CDR1 DFQATT and CDR2 SNEGSKA (reference sequence). Trimming stripped 3 bases from V and 0 bases from J, with 14 bases between. CDR3 in amino acids: CSASVDSSVNTEAFF. Here the CDR3 DNA reads TGCAGTGCTAGCGTTGATTCGTCGGTGAACACTGAAGCTTTCTTT.

This clonotype has ten or more counts. V and J are TRBV4-2 and TRBJ1-1, with a possible D match to TRBD1 (5 bases). V shed 6 bases and J shed 7 bases, with 18 bases lying between them. Germline-derived CDR1 and CDR2 are LGHNA and YNFKEQ. The CDR3 spans 14 residues. CDR3 protein: CASRLGHRDGEAFF. The CDR3 nucleotides are TGTGCCAGCAGACTTGGTCACCGGGACGGTGAAGCTTTCTTT.

This clonotype has only a few counts. The chain has TRBV11-2 and TRBJ2-2, with 9 bases that match TRBD2. Trimming cost V 4 bases and J 0 bases; bases outside gene matches: 9. The CDR3 extends over 18 amino acids. Germline V gives CDR1 SGHAT, CDR2 FQNNGV. CDR3 loop: CASSSRPASGTNTGELFF. CDR3 DNA sequence: TGTGCCAGCAGCTCCCGGCCTGCTAGCGGGACGAACACCGGGGAGCTGTTTTTT.

This clonotype came up many times. The chain is built from TRBV7-9 and TRBJ2-2; D is uncertain. The CDR3 covers 13 residues. The ends were cut back, 2 bases at V and 6 bases at J, with 7 bases in the middle. Germline V lookup: CDR1 SEHNR, CDR2 FQNEAQ (reference sequence). The CDR3 nucleotides read TGTGCCAGCAGCTTACCAGGACCCGGGGAGCTGTTTTTT. Translating gives CASSLPGPGELFF.

At least ten counts were recorded for this clonotype. The V gene is TRBV9, the J gene TRBJ2-1, with 13 bases lining up with TRBD2. Germline CDR1 reads SGDLS; CDR2 reads YYNGEE. Trimming took 4 bases from V and 9 from J; bases not matched to a gene: 13. This CDR3 region has 17 residues. The DNA of the CDR3 is TGTGCCAGCAGCCCGGCCGGGACTAGCGGGGTCTCTGGTGAGCAGTTCTTC. It specifies CASSPAGTSGVSGEQFF.

This clonotype has just a few counts. The genes are TRBV4-1 and TRBJ2-5; 7 positions match TRBD1. With V trimmed by 1 base and J by 5 bases, 7 bases remained unmatched. This CDR3 has 15 residues. The germline V gene has CDR1 MGHRA and CDR2 YSYEKL. This CDR3 is CASSQGQGRYETQYF. The CDR3 DNA sequence: TGCGCCAGCAGCCAAGGACAGGGTCGTTACGAGACCCAGTACTTC.

This clonotype has at least ten counts. The chain is built from TRBV20-1 and TRBJ1-3, with D maybe TRBD1 (5 bases). The V gene lost 6 bases and the J gene lost 0 bases, with 24 bases spanning the gap. Germline CDR1 DFQATT, CDR2 SNEGSKA (reference sequence). This CDR3 comprises 18 residues. Written as DNA, the CDR3 is TGCAGTGCCCGGTTCCTATCCTGGGACGGCCCCTCTGGAAACACCATATATTTT. It yields the protein CSARFLSWDGPSGNTIYF.

The CDR3 loop reads CASRREQGGSYEQYF. As DNA, the CDR3 is TGTGCCAGCAGGAGGGAACAGGGCGGGTCCTACGAGCAGTACTTC. The chain employs TRBV2 and TRBJ2-7; D is perhaps TRBD1 (6 bases). The germline CDR1 and CDR2 sequences are SNHLY and FYNNEI. The CDR3 is made up of 15 amino acids. The V and J ends lost 6 bases and 1 base respectively, with 16 bases between them.

This clonotype occurred many times. The J gene is TRBJ1-6, the V gene TRBV28; weak D call: TRBD1 (6 bases). The CDR3 is 15 residues long. Germline V gene data show CDR1 as MDHEN and CDR2 as SYDVKM. V was shortened by 3 bases and J by 10 bases, with 16 bases between the two germline ends. The DNA for the CDR3 is TGTGCCAGCAGTTTCCCCCGGGGGGCCCGCTCACCCCTCCACTTT. Amino acid sequence: CASSFPRGARSPLHF.

A few counts support this clonotype. V usage is TRBV10-2 and J usage is TRBJ1-4; 10 positions match TRBD1. V lost 4 bases to trimming and J lost 3 bases; unmatched junction nucleotides: 8. The CDR3 extends over 17 amino acids. Germline CDR1 and CDR2: WSHSY and SAAADI. DNA of the CDR3: TGCGCCAGCAGTGGAGCATCCGGGACAGGGGCTAATGAAAAACTGTTTTTT. Translated: CASSGASGTGANEKLFF.

This clonotype was counted only a few times. The chain combines TRBV11-2 with TRBJ1-1, with D maybe TRBD1 (5 bases). The length of the CDR3 is 13 residues. Per the germline V gene, CDR1 is SGHAT and CDR2 is FQNNGV. The CDR3 loop reads CAQRARENTEAFF. Written as DNA, the CDR3 is TGTGCTCAACGGGCCAGGGAGAACACTGAAGCTTTCTTT.

This clonotype was observed many times. The genes are TRBV5-1 and TRBJ1-3; D gene uncertain. V lost 0 bases to trimming and J lost 0 bases, with 10 bases between them. This CDR3 region has 16 residues. CDR1 is SGHRS, CDR2 YFSETQ, per germline. CDR3 bases: TGCGCCAGCAGCTTGGGAGCCGAGAACTCTGGAAACACCATATATTTT. Translating it yields CASSLGAENSGNTIYF.

At least ten counts were recorded for this clonotype. The chain joins TRBV28 to TRBJ1-5; 7 bases align to TRBD1. The CDR3 contains 17 residues. Trimming cost V 5 bases and J 1 base; bases outside gene matches: 11. The germline gives CDR1 MDHEN, CDR2 SYDVKM. The CDR3 nucleotides read TGTGCCAGCAGTCTTAATGCAGGGGGGCTAAGCAATCAGCCCCAGCATTTT. Translating it yields CASSLNAGGLSNQPQHF.

The sample holds many counts of this clonotype. This sequence joins TRBV10-3 and TRBJ2-1; 7 bases match TRBD1. This CDR3 spans 15 amino acids. V shed 3 bases and J 7 bases; nucleotides not matched to a gene: 9. The germline gives CDR1 ENHRY, CDR2 SYGVKD. The CDR3 nucleotides are TGTGCCATCAGTGATAGGGCTCTCAGGGGGAATGAGCAGTTCTTC. As protein: CAISDRALRGNEQFF.

The sample holds many counts of this clonotype. This sequence joins TRBV12-3 or TRBV12-4 and TRBJ2-7; 11 positions match TRBD2. V was clipped by 5 bases and J by 1 base; unmatched bases: 4. The CDR3 sequence is 15 residues long. CDR3 region: CASSPGLAASYEQYF. In DNA, the CDR3 is TGTGCCAGCAGTCCGGGACTAGCGGCTTCCTACGAGCAGTACTTC.

This clonotype was counted ten times or more. This rearrangement joins TRBV7-6 to TRBJ2-6, with 8 positions matching TRBD1. This CDR3 is 18 amino acids long. The V segment lost 5 bases and the J segment 0 bases; nucleotides outside the gene matches: 9. Per germline, CDR1 SGHVS and CDR2 FNYEAQ. The CDR3 region has the DNA TGTGCCAGCAGCCGACCCGGGACAGGAAGCTCTGGGGCCAACGTCCTGACTTTC. Protein sequence: CASSRPGTGSSGANVLTF.

The table lists this clonotype with many counts. The chain carries TRBV20-1 and TRBJ1-1; D not resolved. The CDR3 contains 14 residues. Germline V CDR1 and CDR2: DFQATT, SNEGSKA (reference sequence). Trimming removed 3 bases at V and 0 bases at J, with 11 bases between. The CDR3 is CSASGQLMNTEAFF. The CDR3 DNA reads TGCAGTGCTAGTGGGCAGCTCATGAACACTGAAGCTTTCTTT.

The genes are TRBV10-2 and TRBJ1-1; 11 bases fit TRBD1. Trimming removed 2 bases from V and 9 bases from J; junction bases left unmatched: 8. The CDR3 totals 15 residues. Germline loops: CDR1 WSHSY, CDR2 SAAADI. Written as DNA, the CDR3 is TGCGCCAGCAGTGAGCCGAGGACAGGGGGCACGAAAGCTTTCTTT. The encoded protein is CASSEPRTGGTKAFF.